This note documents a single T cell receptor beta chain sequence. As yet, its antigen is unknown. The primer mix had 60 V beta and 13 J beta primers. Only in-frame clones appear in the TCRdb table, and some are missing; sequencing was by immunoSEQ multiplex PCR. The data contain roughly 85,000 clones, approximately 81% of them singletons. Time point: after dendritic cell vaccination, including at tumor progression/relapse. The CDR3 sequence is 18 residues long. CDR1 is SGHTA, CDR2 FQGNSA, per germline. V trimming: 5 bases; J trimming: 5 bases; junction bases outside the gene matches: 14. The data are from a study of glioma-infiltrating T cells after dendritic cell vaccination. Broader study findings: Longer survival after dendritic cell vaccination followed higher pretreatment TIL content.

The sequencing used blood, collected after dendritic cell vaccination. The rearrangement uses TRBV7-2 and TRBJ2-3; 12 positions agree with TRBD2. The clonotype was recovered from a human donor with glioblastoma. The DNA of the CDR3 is TGTGCCAGCAGCATACGACTAGCGGGGGAAGGATATGGAGATACGCAGTATTTT. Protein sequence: CASSIRLAGEGYGDTQYF.